Each of the 23 T cell receptor beta chains below was sequenced from the same sample in a study of blood T cell repertoires in COVID-19. Clones were read by immunoSEQ multiplex PCR, and TCRdb kept only the in-frame ones, dropping some. The data hold about 240,000 clones, with roughly 85% observed a single time. The sample comprised peripheral blood. The receptors originated from a young woman with acute or convalescent COVID-19.

This clone turned up a few times. The chain couples TRBV10-1 to TRBJ1-1; TRBD1 agrees at 8 bases. Germline V gene data show CDR1 as WNHNN and CDR2 as SYGVQD (reference sequence). With V trimmed by 3 bases and J by 5 bases, 5 bases remained unmatched. The CDR3 sequence is 14 residues long. This CDR3 reads CASSDGQGITEAFF. The CDR3 DNA reads as TGCGCCAGCAGTGACGGACAGGGTATAACTGAAGCTTTCTTT.

The rearrangement uses TRBV6-5 and TRBJ1-6; a possible D gene is TRBD1 (6 bases). Trimming pared 3 bases from V and 8 bases from J, leaving 11 bases between. The germline V gene has CDR1 MNHEY and CDR2 SVGAGI. This CDR3 spans 14 amino acids. The CDR3 loop reads CASSYRGADSPLHF. As DNA, the CDR3 is TGTGCCAGCAGTTATCGGGGGGCTGATTCACCCCTCCACTTT.

V gene TRBV18 combines with J gene TRBJ2-5; D is unresolved. The CDR3 spans 14 residues. The germline gives CDR1 KGHSH, CDR2 LQKENI. Trimming took off 3 bases at V and 2 bases at J, with 10 bases between the two ends. The CDR3 is CASSPRLSQETQYF. CDR3 nucleotides: TGTGCCAGCTCACCCCGACTGTCACAAGAGACCCAGTACTTC.

CDR3 residues: CASSTLTGGLETQYF. In DNA form, the CDR3 reads TGCGCCAGCAGCACCTTGACAGGGGGCCTAGAGACCCAGTACTTC. The gene calls are TRBV5-1 and TRBJ2-5; 10 nucleotides line up with TRBD1. This CDR3 is 15 amino acids long. Germline V CDR1 and CDR2: SGHRS, YFSETQ. J lost 4 bases, V lost 4 bases, and 7 bases had no gene match.

This clone was recorded once. In DNA, the CDR3 is TGTGCCAGCAGCTTAGCTGAGGGCTCCTACAATGAGCAGTTCTTC. Its translation is CASSLAEGSYNEQFF. This chain links TRBV7-9 with TRBJ2-1, with a weak D call TRBD2 (5 bases). V shed 0 bases and J shed 0 bases, with 6 bases lying between them. The CDR3 consists of 15 residues. Germline values: CDR1 SEHNR, CDR2 FQNEAQ (reference sequence).

The chain joins TRBV19 to TRBJ2-7; D perhaps matches TRBD2 (6 bases). With 3 bases removed from V and 10 bases from J, the gap between germline ends came to 10 bases. Germline V gene lookup returns CDR1 LNHDA and CDR2 SQIVND (reference sequence). The CDR3 has 11 amino acids. The CDR3 nucleotides are TGTGCCAGTAGTATGCGGGATTCACAGTACTTC. Amino acid sequence: CASSMRDSQYF.

The chain couples TRBV19 to TRBJ2-1; 7 bases map to TRBD2. This CDR3 has 15 amino acids. Germline lookup yields CDR1 LNHDA and CDR2 SQIVND (reference sequence). V dropped 6 bases and J dropped 3; count of bases not matched to a gene: 8. DNA for the CDR3: TGTGCCAGTAGGCCCTCGAGCGGGATCTACAATGAGCAGTTCTTC. This codes for CASRPSSGIYNEQFF. Together with reference TRBV19 and TRBJ2-1, the CDR3 gives the full variable domain: DGGITQSPKYLFRKEGQNVTLSCEQNLNHDAMYWYRQDPGQGLRLIYYSQIVNDFQKGDIAEGYSVSREKKESFPLTVTSAQKNPTAFYLCASRPSSGIYNEQFFGPGTRLTVL.

This chain connects TRBV19 to TRBJ2-7, with TRBD1 matching over 9 bases. The V gene end was trimmed by 5 bases and the J gene end by 3 bases; junction bases not matched to a gene: 8. This CDR3 has 15 amino acids. The V gene's germline CDR1 is LNHDA and CDR2 SQIVND (reference sequence). The CDR3 nucleotides read TGTGCCAGTAGTTTGGGCGGGACAGGGATCTACGAGCAGTACTTC. This gives the protein CASSLGGTGIYEQYF. The complete variable domain, with remaining parts taken from reference TRBV19 and TRBJ2-7, reads DGGITQSPKYLFRKEGQNVTLSCEQNLNHDAMYWYRQDPGQGLRLIYYSQIVNDFQKGDIAEGYSVSREKKESFPLTVTSAQKNPTAFYLCASSLGGTGIYEQYFGPGTRLTVT.

The table lists this clone with a few counts. For the CDR3, the DNA is TGCGCCAGCAGCGCGGGGGACAGGAAGGTTGAAAAACTGTTTTTT. Protein product: CASSAGDRKVEKLFF. The rearrangement links TRBV5-1 to TRBJ1-4, with 8 bases identical to TRBD1. This CDR3 is built from 15 residues. After removal of 4 bases from V and 7 bases from J, the junction contained 9 bases not matched to a gene. Germline V CDR1 and CDR2: SGHRS, YFSETQ.

This chain uses TRBV7-2 with TRBJ2-1; D perhaps matches TRBD2 (7 bases). The germline V gene encodes CDR1 SGHTA and CDR2 FQGNSA. V lost 1 base to trimming and J lost 12 bases, with 13 bases between them. The CDR3 has 13 residues. CDR3 bases: TGTGCCAGCAGCTTAGAAGGGGGGGAAAGGCAGTTCTTC. It encodes CASSLEGGERQFF. The whole variable domain, filled in from reference TRBV7-2 and TRBJ2-1, reads GAGVSQSPSNKVTEKGKDVELRCDPISGHTALYWYRQSLGQGLEFLIYFQGNSAPDKSGLPSDRFSAERTGGSVSTLTIQRTQQEDSAVYLCASSLEGGERQFFGPGTRLTVL.

The chain employs TRBV4-1 and TRBJ2-3, with 7 bases aligning to TRBD2. The CDR3 spans 16 residues. Trimming took 0 bases from V and 5 from J; bases not matched to a gene: 8. Germline V CDR1 and CDR2: MGHRA, YSYEKL. CDR3 coding DNA: TGCGCCAGCAGCCAAGATACTGCGGGAGTAATAGATACGCAGTATTTT. Translating it yields CASSQDTAGVIDTQYF.

CDR3 sequence (DNA): TGTGCCAGTAGTCCGAGACAGGGGGCAAAAACACGCTACGAGCAGTACTTC. Its translation: CASSPRQGAKTRYEQYF. This chain links TRBV19 with TRBJ2-7; 10 bases match TRBD1. V lost 5 bases, J lost 3 bases, and 13 bases stayed unmatched. CDR1 and CDR2 (germline): LNHDA, SQIVND (reference sequence). This CDR3 region has 17 residues. The whole variable domain, remainder taken from reference TRBV19 and TRBJ2-7, is DGGITQSPKYLFRKEGQNVTLSCEQNLNHDAMYWYRQDPGQGLRLIYYSQIVNDFQKGDIAEGYSVSREKKESFPLTVTSAQKNPTAFYLCASSPRQGAKTRYEQYFGPGTRLTVT.

This clone showed up just once. V and J are TRBV7-6 and TRBJ2-1; weak D call: TRBD1 (5 bases). Germline assignment: CDR1 SGHVS and CDR2 FNYEAQ. This CDR3 region has 13 residues. V was trimmed by 5 bases and J by 6 bases, leaving 11 bases between them. The CDR3 is CASSPGRANEQFF. As DNA, the CDR3 is TGTGCCAGCAGCCCCGGCAGGGCCAATGAGCAGTTCTTC. Variable domain in full (rest from reference TRBV7-6 and TRBJ2-1): GAGVSQSPRYKVTKRGQDVALRCDPISGHVSLYWYRQALGQGPEFLTYFNYEAQQDKSGLPNDRFSAERPEGSISTLTIQRTEQRDSAMYRCASSPGRANEQFFGPGTRLTVL.

V is TRBV9 and J is TRBJ1-4, with TRBD1 matching 8 bases. The CDR3 is made up of 15 amino acids. The V segment lost 3 bases and the J segment 0 bases; nucleotides outside the gene matches: 1. Per germline, CDR1 SGDLS and CDR2 YYNGEE. The chain's CDR3 is CASSAQGATNEKLFF. The CDR3 bases are TGTGCCAGCAGCGCACAGGGGGCAACTAATGAAAAACTGTTTTTT.

The rearrangement joins TRBV28 to TRBJ2-1; TRBD2 agrees at 13 bases. The V segment lost 7 bases and the J segment 8 bases; nucleotides outside the gene matches: 14. The CDR3 loop spans 17 amino acids. CDR1 and CDR2 from the germline V gene are MDHEN and SYDVKM. CDR3 DNA: TGTGCCAGCACCCTGGCCCCTGGACTAGCGGGAGTGGATGAGCAGTTCTTC. Translating gives CASTLAPGLAGVDEQFF.

The genes are TRBV2 and TRBJ2-7, with 10 nucleotides matching TRBD2. CDR1 is SNHLY and CDR2 is FYNNEI in the germline V gene. The CDR3 contains 15 residues. The ends lost 7 bases at V and 5 bases at J; junction bases unmatched: 11. The CDR3 nucleotides read TGTGCCAGCAACTTATGGCTAGCGGGAGAAAACGAGCAGTACTTC. It is translated as CASNLWLAGENEQYF.

The V call is TRBV5-1, the J call TRBJ1-1, with D perhaps TRBD1 (5 bases). The CDR3 loop spans 15 amino acids. V lost 2 bases to trimming and J lost 3 bases, with 14 bases between them. Per germline, CDR1 SGHRS and CDR2 YFSETQ. CDR3 DNA: TGCGCCAGCAGCTTCGGCGGGGGTTGGGACACTGAAGCTTTCTTT. Protein sequence: CASSFGGGWDTEAFF.

The V call is TRBV5-6, the J call TRBJ1-5; D might be TRBD1 (5 bases). The CDR3 sequence is 17 residues long. The V gene lost 0 bases and the J gene lost 0 bases, with 13 bases spanning the gap. CDR1 and CDR2 from the germline V gene are SGHDT and YYEEEE. The CDR3 region has the DNA TGTGCCAGCAGCTTGGGGAGGGGAGGACATAGCAATCAGCCCCAGCATTTT. This codes for CASSLGRGGHSNQPQHF.

The CDR3 DNA follows: TGTGCCAGCAGCAGACAGGACTATAATTCACCCCTCCACTTT. It specifies CASSRQDYNSPLHF. The rearrangement uses TRBV11-2 and TRBJ1-6; tentative D call: TRBD1 (6 bases). V lost 5 bases to trimming and J lost 3 bases, with 8 bases between them. CDR1 is SGHAT and CDR2 is FQNNGV in the germline V gene. The CDR3 consists of 14 residues.

The rearrangement uses TRBV7-2 and TRBJ2-7, with TRBD1 matching over 7 bases. This CDR3 is 14 amino acids long. Trimming cost V 4 bases and J 5 bases; bases outside gene matches: 8. Per the germline V gene, CDR1 is SGHTA and CDR2 is FQGNSA. CDR3: CASSSYRGFDEQYF. CDR3 bases: TGTGCCAGCAGCTCCTACAGGGGATTTGACGAGCAGTACTTC.

V and J are TRBV5-1 and TRBJ1-1; no firm D call. Germline CDR1 SGHRS, CDR2 YFSETQ. The CDR3 is 13 residues long. Trimming took off 2 bases at V and 0 bases at J, with 5 bases between the two ends. DNA of the CDR3: TGCGCCAGCAGCTTACTAATGAACACTGAAGCTTTCTTT. Protein sequence: CASSLLMNTEAFF.

This sequence joins TRBV6-5 and TRBJ2-1; 10 bases align to TRBD2. Germline values: CDR1 MNHEY, CDR2 SVGAGI. The CDR3 sequence is 13 residues long. Trimming took 8 bases from V and 7 from J; bases not matched to a gene: 5. CDR3 coding DNA: TGTGCCAGCTCTAGCGGGAGTGCTAATGAGCAGTTCTTC. Translated: CASSSGSANEQFF.

V usage is TRBV11-2 and J usage is TRBJ2-7; no clear D. The V gene lost 7 bases and the J gene lost 4 bases, with 14 bases spanning the gap. Germline CDR1 reads SGHAT; CDR2 reads FQNNGV. The CDR3 runs 13 residues. The CDR3 here is CASTPLGRYEQYF. CDR3 bases: TGTGCCAGCACCCCGCTTGGGCGATACGAGCAGTACTTC. The full variable domain, rest sourced from reference TRBV11-2 and TRBJ2-7, is EAGVAQSPRYKIIEKRQSVAFWCNPISGHATLYWYQQILGQGPKLLIQFQNNGVVDDSQLPKDRFSAERLKGVDSTLKIQPAKLEDSAVYLCASTPLGRYEQYFGPGTRLTVT.